The 22 T cell receptor beta chains below were found in one sample sequenced in a study of blood T cell repertoires in COVID-19. Data came from immunoSEQ multiplex PCR; TCRdb stores just in-frame clones and leaves some out. The sample lists about 110,000 clones; 86% were seen once. Sequenced: peripheral blood. The source is a man between 35 and 55 years old with acute or convalescent COVID-19.

A word on this clone: Other DNA variants within this sample encode the same CDR3. This chain links TRBV12-3 or TRBV12-4 with TRBJ1-1; 7 bases match TRBD1. The CDR3 runs 13 residues. The J segment lost 3 bases and the V segment lost 6 bases, leaving 4 bases of the junction unmatched. Here the CDR3 reads CASSRGGHTEAFF. Here the CDR3 DNA reads TGTGCCAGCAGCAGAGGGGGCCACACTGAAGCTTTCTTT.

The rearrangement links TRBV5-4 to TRBJ2-5; tentatively, D is TRBD1 (6 bases). V was trimmed by 2 bases and J by 4 bases, leaving 18 bases between them. This CDR3 region has 16 residues. Germline values: CDR1 SGHNT, CDR2 YYREEE (reference sequence). In DNA form, the CDR3 reads TGTGCCAGCAGCTTACTGGACAGTTCTACGGGAGAGACCCAGTACTTC. Protein product: CASSLLDSSTGETQYF.

V and J are TRBV4-1 and TRBJ2-7; D may be TRBD1 (5 bases). Per the germline V gene, CDR1 is MGHRA and CDR2 is YSYEKL. The CDR3 covers 15 residues. Between the trimmed V and J ends, which lost 1 base and 0 bases, there was a span of 10 bases. CDR3 in amino acids: CASSQAGQGSYEQYF. For the CDR3, the DNA is TGCGCCAGCAGCCAAGCCGGTCAGGGCTCCTACGAGCAGTACTTC.

V usage is TRBV7-2 and J usage is TRBJ2-7; maybe TRBD1 (6 bases). Deletions cut 2 bases from V and 9 bases from J, with 20 bases between. Germline CDR1 is SGHTA and CDR2 is FQGNSA. This CDR3 comprises 15 residues. CDR3 nucleotide sequence: TGTGCCAGCAGCTTACGCATCGGGACACGACACGGGCAGTACTTC. This sequence encodes CASSLRIGTRHGQYF.

The gene calls are TRBV5-1 and TRBJ2-3; TRBD2 agrees at 10 bases. There are 15 residues in the CDR3. V dropped 4 bases and J dropped 8; count of bases not matched to a gene: 10. The germline V gene encodes CDR1 SGHRS and CDR2 YFSETQ. CDR3 DNA: TGCGCCAGCAGCCCGCCTAGCGGGAGTGAAGGTACGCAGTATTTT. It is translated as CASSPPSGSEGTQYF.

This clone was detected only once. The chain employs TRBV12-5 and TRBJ1-5, with D tentatively TRBD1 (6 bases). Germline V gene data show CDR1 as LGHNT and CDR2 as FRNRAP. Trimming cost V 1 base and J 2 bases, with 9 bases left between them. The CDR3 contains 15 residues. CDR3 sequence: CASGLDPGGNQPQHF. Written as DNA, the CDR3 is TGTGCTAGTGGTTTGGACCCAGGGGGCAATCAGCCCCAGCATTTT. Drawing the rest from reference TRBV12-5 and TRBJ1-5, the complete variable domain is DARVTQTPRHKVTEMGQEVTMRCQPILGHNTVFWYRQTMMQGLELLAYFRNRAPLDDSGMPKDRFSAEMPDATLATLKIQPSEPRDSAVYFCASGLDPGGNQPQHFGDGTRLSIL.

This clone was seen ten or more times. This rearrangement joins TRBV10-3 to TRBJ1-6, with TRBD1 matching over 8 bases. Trimming took 6 bases from V and 6 from J; bases not matched to a gene: 10. Germline-derived CDR1 and CDR2 are ENHRY and SYGVKD. The CDR3 has 16 residues. CDR3 nucleotides: TGTGCCATCAGCGCGACAAATACAGGGGGTAATTCACCCCTCCACTTT. This encodes CAISATNTGGNSPLHF.

A note on this clone: Other DNA sequences within the sample encode an identical CDR3. The rearrangement links TRBV19 to TRBJ1-1, with 7 bases fitting TRBD1. The CDR3 loop spans 12 amino acids. Trimming at V came to 7 bases and at J to 1 base, leaving 0 bases not matched to a gene. Germline V gene lookup returns CDR1 LNHDA and CDR2 SQIVND (reference sequence). The CDR3 protein is CASKGANTEAFF. CDR3 coding DNA: TGTGCCAGTAAGGGGGCGAACACTGAAGCTTTCTTT.

The rearrangement links TRBV10-3 to TRBJ1-1; D is unclear. Per the germline V gene, CDR1 is ENHRY and CDR2 is SYGVKD. This CDR3 is 12 amino acids long. V was clipped by 4 bases and J by 4 bases, with 7 bases between them. The CDR3 nucleotides read TGTGCCATCAGTGGGGCGGGCACTGAAGCTTTCTTT. This gives the protein CAISGAGTEAFF.

The chain joins TRBV18 to TRBJ2-3, with 12 positions matching TRBD2. The length of the CDR3 is 16 residues. Germline CDR1 and CDR2: KGHSH and LQKENI. V shed 4 bases, J shed 1 base, and the junction held 3 bases outside the gene matches. The CDR3 reads CASSLLAGGRTDTQYF. The CDR3 bases are TGTGCCAGCTCACTACTAGCGGGGGGCCGCACAGATACGCAGTATTTT.

The V gene is TRBV5-1, the J gene TRBJ2-3; a weak D match, TRBD2 (6 bases). Germline assignment: CDR1 SGHRS and CDR2 YFSETQ. This CDR3 has 14 residues. Between the trimmed V and J ends, which lost 5 bases and 6 bases, there was a span of 16 bases. CDR3 protein: CASSRDFSGDTQYF. Here the CDR3 DNA reads TGCGCCAGCAGTCGGGACTTCTCAGGGGATACGCAGTATTTT.

The chain couples TRBV6-5 to TRBJ2-2; tentatively, D is TRBD1 (5 bases). CDR3 length equals 15 residues. Trimming took 7 bases from V and 1 from J, leaving 13 bases between them. Germline values: CDR1 MNHEY, CDR2 SVGAGI. For the CDR3, the DNA is TGTGCCAGCAATACTGACAGAGAGAACACCGGGGAGCTGTTTTTT. Its protein product is CASNTDRENTGELFF.

The chain is built from TRBV18 and TRBJ1-1, with 9 bases aligning to TRBD1. This CDR3 has 14 residues. The V and J ends lost 8 bases and 1 base, in that order; junction bases with no gene match: 5. Per the germline V gene, CDR1 is KGHSH and CDR2 is LQKENI. The CDR3 reads CASARTGANTEAFF. For the CDR3, the DNA is TGTGCCAGCGCCCGGACAGGGGCGAACACTGAAGCTTTCTTT.

This clone was seen a handful of times. The CDR3 nucleotides are TGTGCCAGTAGTCAGGACAGGGACCCTCGAGAGACCCAGTACTTC. Its protein is CASSQDRDPRETQYF. The gene calls are TRBV19 and TRBJ2-5; the match to TRBD1 covers 8 bases. Germline trimming cut 5 bases from V and 4 bases from J; bases unmatched to any gene: 9. Germline CDR1 reads LNHDA; CDR2 reads SQIVND (reference sequence). The CDR3 has 15 residues.

This rearrangement joins TRBV30 to TRBJ1-1; D uncertain. The V gene lost 0 bases and the J gene lost 4 bases, with 12 bases spanning the gap. The CDR3 is made up of 14 amino acids. Germline V gives CDR1 GTSNPN, CDR2 SVGIG (reference sequence). The CDR3 DNA is TGTGCCTGGAGTGTTGAGGGTATGGGCACTGAAGCTTTCTTT. Its translation: CAWSVEGMGTEAFF.

This chain links TRBV19 with TRBJ1-5; D remains ambiguous. The CDR3 is 12 residues long. Trimming removed 1 base at V and 7 bases at J, with 5 bases between. In germline, CDR1 is LNHDA, CDR2 SQIVND (reference sequence). The CDR3 loop is CASSIGQQPQHF. CDR3 bases: TGTGCCAGTAGTATAGGACAACAGCCCCAGCATTTT. The full variable domain, its missing parts supplied by reference TRBV19 and TRBJ1-5, is DGGITQSPKYLFRKEGQNVTLSCEQNLNHDAMYWYRQDPGQGLRLIYYSQIVNDFQKGDIAEGYSVSREKKESFPLTVTSAQKNPTAFYLCASSIGQQPQHFGDGTRLSIL.

This rearrangement joins TRBV4-3 to TRBJ1-3; D remains unclear. Trimming removed 2 bases from V and 4 bases from J, with 6 bases in between. The CDR3 runs 13 residues. Germline-derived CDR1 and CDR2 are LGHNA and YSLEER. This CDR3 is CASSQSGGNTIYF. CDR3 nucleotides: TGCGCCAGCAGCCAATCTGGCGGAAACACCATATATTTT.

The chain has TRBV18 and TRBJ2-1; the D is unclear. CDR1 is KGHSH and CDR2 is LQKENI in the germline V gene. The CDR3 is made up of 15 amino acids. The V gene lost 3 bases and the J gene lost 3 bases, with 12 bases spanning the gap. In DNA form, the CDR3 reads TGTGCCAGCTCACCCTATCGACTCGACTACAATGAGCAGTTCTTC. Protein: CASSPYRLDYNEQFF.

A few counts support this clone. V gene TRBV5-5 combines with J gene TRBJ2-5; tentative D call: TRBD2 (5 bases). The CDR3 loop spans 14 amino acids. The ends were cut back, 7 bases at V and 5 bases at J, with 18 bases in the middle. Germline V gives CDR1 SGHKS, CDR2 YYEKEE (reference sequence). The CDR3 here is CASDREGFVETQYF. For the CDR3, the DNA is TGTGCCAGCGACCGCGAGGGTTTTGTGGAGACCCAGTACTTC.

The chain combines TRBV5-1 with TRBJ2-1, with D perhaps matching TRBD2 (5 bases). The CDR3 has 16 residues. Germline CDR1 SGHRS, CDR2 YFSETQ. V was trimmed by 1 base and J by 0 bases, leaving 11 bases between them. The DNA for the CDR3 is TGCGCCAGCAGCTTGCTGGAGGTGATCTCCTACAATGAGCAGTTCTTC. Its translation: CASSLLEVISYNEQFF.

This chain links TRBV7-3 with TRBJ1-5, with 9 bases lining up with TRBD1. Germline V CDR1 and CDR2: SGHTA, FQGTGA. With 5 bases clipped from V and 6 bases from J, the junction kept 8 bases outside the gene matches. This CDR3 is 15 amino acids long. The CDR3: CASSVTGGAGQPQHF. In DNA form, the CDR3 reads TGTGCCAGCAGCGTTACAGGGGGCGCGGGTCAGCCCCAGCATTTT.

The chain has TRBV6-5 and TRBJ1-6; 9 bases fit TRBD1. CDR1 is MNHEY, CDR2 SVGAGI, per germline. The CDR3 runs 14 residues. V lost 6 bases, J lost 10 bases, and 7 bases stayed unmatched. The CDR3 here is CASRAGTGRSPLHF. The DNA for the CDR3 is TGTGCCAGCAGGGCCGGGACAGGGCGATCACCCCTCCACTTT.